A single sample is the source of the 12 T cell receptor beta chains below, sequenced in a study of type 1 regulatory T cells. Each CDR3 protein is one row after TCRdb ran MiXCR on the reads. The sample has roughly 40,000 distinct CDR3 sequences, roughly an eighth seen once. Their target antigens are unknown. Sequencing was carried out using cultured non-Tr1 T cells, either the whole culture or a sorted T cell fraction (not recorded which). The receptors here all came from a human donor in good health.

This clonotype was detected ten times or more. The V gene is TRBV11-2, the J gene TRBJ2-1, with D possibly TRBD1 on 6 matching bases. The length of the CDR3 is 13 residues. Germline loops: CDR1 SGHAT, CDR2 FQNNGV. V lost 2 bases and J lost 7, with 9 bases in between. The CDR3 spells CASSLRRGNEQFF. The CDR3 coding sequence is TGTGCCAGCAGCTTACGCAGGGGTAATGAGCAGTTCTTC.

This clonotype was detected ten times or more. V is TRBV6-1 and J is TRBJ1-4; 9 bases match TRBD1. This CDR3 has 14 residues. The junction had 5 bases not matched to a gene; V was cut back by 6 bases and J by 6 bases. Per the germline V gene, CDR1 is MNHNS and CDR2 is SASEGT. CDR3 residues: CASRDRGMDEKLFF. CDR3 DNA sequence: TGTGCCAGCAGAGACAGGGGGATGGATGAAAAACTGTTTTTT.

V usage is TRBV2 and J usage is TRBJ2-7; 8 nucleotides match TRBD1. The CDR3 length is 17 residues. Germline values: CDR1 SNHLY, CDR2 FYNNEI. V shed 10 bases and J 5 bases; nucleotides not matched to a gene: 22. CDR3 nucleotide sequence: TGTGCCACCTTGGGTTCCGAGGGTCGACAGGGGTCTGACGAGCAGTACTTC. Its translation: CATLGSEGRQGSDEQYF.

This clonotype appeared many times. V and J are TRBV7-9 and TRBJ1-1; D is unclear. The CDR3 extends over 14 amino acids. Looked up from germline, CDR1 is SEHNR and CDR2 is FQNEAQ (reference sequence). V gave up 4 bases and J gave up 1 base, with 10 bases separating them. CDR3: CASSSPGRNTEAFF. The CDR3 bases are TGTGCCAGCAGCTCCCCCGGGAGGAACACTGAAGCTTTCTTT.

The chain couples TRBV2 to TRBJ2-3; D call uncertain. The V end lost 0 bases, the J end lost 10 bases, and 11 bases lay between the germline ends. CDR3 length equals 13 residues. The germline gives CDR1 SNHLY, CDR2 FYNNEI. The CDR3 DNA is TGTGCCAGCAGTGAAGCGAGAGCAGTACCGCAGTATTTT. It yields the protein CASSEARAVPQYF.

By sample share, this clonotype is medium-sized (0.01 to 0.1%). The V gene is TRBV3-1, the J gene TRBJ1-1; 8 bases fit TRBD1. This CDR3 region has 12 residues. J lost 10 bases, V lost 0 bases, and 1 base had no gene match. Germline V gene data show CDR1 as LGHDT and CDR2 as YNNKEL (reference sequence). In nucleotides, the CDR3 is TGTGCCAGCAGCCAAGATACAGGGGGAGCTTTCTTT. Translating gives CASSQDTGGAFF.

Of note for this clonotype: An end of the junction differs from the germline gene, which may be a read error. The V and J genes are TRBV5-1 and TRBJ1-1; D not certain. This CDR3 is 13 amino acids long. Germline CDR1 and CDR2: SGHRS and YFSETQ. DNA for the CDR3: TGCGCCAGCAGCCCCCAGGCGACTGAAGTCCTGAGCTTT. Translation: CASSPQATEVLSF. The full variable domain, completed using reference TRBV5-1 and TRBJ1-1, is KAGVTQTPRYLIKTRGQQVTLSCSPISGHRSVSWYQQTPGQGLQFLFEYFSETQRNKGNFPGRFSGRQFSNSRSEMNVSTLELGDSALYLCASSPQATEVLSFGQGTRLTVV.

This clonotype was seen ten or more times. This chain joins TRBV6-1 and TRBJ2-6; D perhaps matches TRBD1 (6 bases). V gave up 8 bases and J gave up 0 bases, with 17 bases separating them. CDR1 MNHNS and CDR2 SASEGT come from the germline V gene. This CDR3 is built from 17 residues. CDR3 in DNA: TGTGCCAGCGTCCCGGGACATGCTAGCTCTGGGGCCAACGTCCTGACTTTC. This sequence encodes CASVPGHASSGANVLTF.

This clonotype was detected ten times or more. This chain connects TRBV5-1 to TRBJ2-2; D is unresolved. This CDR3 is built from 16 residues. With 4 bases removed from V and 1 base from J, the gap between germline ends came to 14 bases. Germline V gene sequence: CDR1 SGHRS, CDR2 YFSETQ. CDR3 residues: CASSVIGVQNTGELFF. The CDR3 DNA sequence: TGCGCCAGCAGCGTAATAGGAGTCCAGAACACCGGGGAGCTGTTTTTT.

The CDR3 sequence: CASSSGLAGGRAETQYF. The CDR3 DNA sequence: TGTGCCAGCAGCTCCGGACTAGCGGGAGGGCGGGCAGAGACCCAGTACTTC. This chain uses TRBV7-2 with TRBJ2-5, with 15 bases lining up with TRBD2. V shed 4 bases, J shed 4 bases, and the junction held 7 bases outside the gene matches. CDR1 is SGHTA and CDR2 is FQGNSA in the germline V gene. This CDR3 is 17 amino acids long.

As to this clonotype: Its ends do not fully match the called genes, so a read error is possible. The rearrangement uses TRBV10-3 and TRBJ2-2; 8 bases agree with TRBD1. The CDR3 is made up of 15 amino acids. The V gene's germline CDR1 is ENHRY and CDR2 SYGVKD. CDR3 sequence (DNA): TGTGCCATCAGTGGGAAGACAGGGGCCACCGGGGAGCCGTTTTTT. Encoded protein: CAISGKTGATGEPFF.

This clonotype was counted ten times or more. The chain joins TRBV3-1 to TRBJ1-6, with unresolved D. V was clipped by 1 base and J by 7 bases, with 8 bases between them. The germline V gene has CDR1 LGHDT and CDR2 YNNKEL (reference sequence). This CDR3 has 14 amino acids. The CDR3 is CASSQGPQNSPLHF. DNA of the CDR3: TGTGCCAGCAGCCAAGGGCCACAGAATTCACCCCTCCACTTT.